This TCR beta chain appears in the sequencing data of a study of T cell responses to AZD1222 COVID-19 vaccine. V gave up 3 bases and J gave up 10 bases, with 18 bases separating them. The V gene's germline CDR1 is GTSNPN and CDR2 SVGIG (reference sequence). The CDR3 consists of 13 residues. Produced via immunoSEQ multiplex PCR; TCRdb's table is partial and in-frame only. The data show about 120,000 clones, with over 75% seen just once and about 1.2% held by the top ten. The source was peripheral blood, collected on day 0 of AZD1222 vaccination. This TCR was sampled from an adult in good health. V gene TRBV30 combines with J gene TRBJ1-1; D gene ambiguous. CDR3 residues: CAWSQTSHGGAFF. DNA for the CDR3: TGTGCCTGGAGCCAGACATCCCACGGCGGAGCTTTCTTT. The full variable domain, with the rest looked up from reference TRBV30 and TRBJ1-1, is SQTIHQWPATLVQPVGSPLSLECTVEGTSNPNLYWYRQAAGRGLQLLFYSVGIGQISSEVPQNLSASRPQDRQFILSSKKLLLSDSGFYLCAWSQTSHGGAFFGQGTRLTVV.